This T cell receptor beta chain was captured by sequencing in a study of PD-L1 blockade in urothelial cancer. Background on the study: The median T cell count in blood samples was 140,000 to 150,000.

V lost 5 bases and J lost 4, with 4 bases in between. The CDR3 has 11 residues. CDR1 and CDR2 (germline): SEHNR, FQNEAQ (reference sequence). Here immunoSEQ multiplex PCR was the method, and the copy in TCRdb shows in-frame clones only, minus some. This sample carries about 42,000 clones, 81% of them seen once, and the ten largest clones take 2.5% to 3%. This sequence joins TRBV7-9 and TRBJ2-3; D gene ambiguous. This sequence was found in a man aged 65-85 years with urothelial cancer. Sequenced material: PBMCs, taken around atezolizumab (anti-PD-L1) treatment. For the CDR3, the DNA is TGTGCCAGCAGCGCAGCAGATACGCAGTATTTT. Amino acids: CASSAADTQYF.